Listed below are T cell receptor beta chains from one sample, sequenced in a study of long-term antiretroviral therapy in people with HIV. Sequencing was performed with immunoSEQ multiplex PCR; in TCRdb, only in-frame clones are kept and a portion is missing. The sample holds tens of thousands of clones, approximately 83% seen once. The source material was unsorted PBMCs, sampled 0.8 years before starting antiretroviral therapy. All receptors derive from a man younger than 35 with HIV. CDR3s include the opening cysteine and the closing phenylalanine or tryptophan. The D gene is left open where the match is weak. For some rows the clone size is stated as once, few or many, or as a class when expanded; others skip it.

>TRBJ2-2|TRBD1|few|TRBV7-3
CASSSRDRNTGELFF
TGTGCCAGCAGCTCTCGGGACAGGAACACCGGGGAGCTGTTTTTT
>TRBJ2-3|NA|few|TRBV7-2
CASSLRASDTQYF
TGTGCCAGCAGCTTAAGAGCCTCGGATACGCAGTATTTT
>TRBJ2-2|TRBD1|NA|TRBV4-3
CASSHPGQGAGELFF
TGCGCCAGCAGCCACCCGGGACAGGGGGCCGGGGAGCTGTTTTTT
>TRBJ2-7|TRBD1|once|TRBV18
CASSSGQGGSYYEQYF
TGTGCCAGCTCATCCGGACAGGGAGGATCTTACTACGAGCAGTACTTC
>TRBJ2-2|NA|NA|TRBV7-2
CASSSQPLVNTGELFF
TGTGCCAGCAGCTCCCAACCCCTAGTCAACACCGGGGAGCTGTTTTTT
>TRBJ2-2|NA|NA|TRBV9
CASSAWRPSPTGELFF
TGTGCCAGCAGCGCCTGGCGACCCTCTCCTACCGGGGAGCTGTTTTTT
>TRBJ2-3|NA|NA|TRBV7-8
CASRRDTDTQYF
TGTGCCAGCCGAAGGGACACAGATACGCAGTATTTT
>TRBJ2-7|TRBD2|NA|TRBV30
CACLPSAGGADEQYF
TGTGCCTGTCTCCCCTCAGCGGGAGGGGCGGACGAGCAGTACTTC
>TRBJ2-3|NA|NA|TRBV12-5
CASGLPYHYGSRSSITQYF
TGTGCTAGTGGTTTGCCCTACCATTATGGGAGTCGGTCTTCGATTACGCAGTATTTT
>TRBJ1-4|NA|NA|TRBV28
CASTPTVPEKLFF
TGTGCCAGCACCCCGACAGTGCCAGAAAAACTGTTTTTT
>TRBJ2-2|NA|NA|TRBV13
CASTKDANTGELFF
TGTGCCAGCACAAAGGACGCGAACACCGGGGAGCTGTTTTTT
>TRBJ1-5|NA|NA|TRBV21-1
CASSSLGQGARQPQHF
TGTGCCAGCAGCAGTCTCGGACAGGGGGCACGGCAGCCCCAGCATTTT
>TRBJ1-1|NA|NA|TRBV5-6
CASSFGVGDYTEAFF
TGTGCCAGCAGCTTTGGCGTGGGAGACTACACTGAAGCTTTCTTT
>TRBJ2-5|TRBD2|NA|TRBV27
CASSLVAGGGEETQYF
TGTGCCAGCAGTTTGGTAGCGGGTGGCGGTGAAGAGACCCAGTACTTC
>TRBJ1-1|NA|few|TRBV5-1
CASSPVDMNTEAFF
TGCGCCAGCAGCCCCGTAGACATGAACACTGAAGCTTTCTTT
>TRBJ1-5|NA|NA|TRBV19
CASKVRWTSNQPQHF
TGTGCCAGTAAGGTGCGTTGGACAAGCAATCAGCCCCAGCATTTT
>TRBJ2-1|NA|NA|TRBV6-1
CASKGESFYNEQFF
TGTGCCAGCAAAGGGGAGAGCTTCTACAATGAGCAGTTCTTC
>TRBJ1-5|NA|NA|TRBV6-6
CASSYSGADQPQHF
TGTGCCAGCAGTTACTCGGGGGCAGATCAGCCCCAGCATTTT
>TRBJ1-1|NA|NA|TRBV29-1
CSVEEWRGGGTEAFF
TGCAGCGTTGAAGAATGGAGGGGAGGAGGCACTGAAGCTTTCTTT
>TRBJ1-4|NA|few|TRBV10-2
CASSESISRWDEKLFF
TGCGCCAGCAGTGAGTCGATAAGCCGATGGGATGAAAAACTGTTTTTT
>TRBJ2-5|NA|NA|TRBV6-5
CASSPMGALQETQYF
TGTGCCAGCAGCCCTATGGGGGCCCTCCAAGAGACCCAGTACTTC
>TRBJ2-1|TRBD2|NA|TRBV27
CASRLAGMNYNEQFF
TGTGCCAGCAGACTAGCGGGGATGAACTACAATGAGCAGTTCTTC